This record covers a single T cell receptor beta chain. The entry originates in a study of blood T cell repertoires in COVID-19. Produced via immunoSEQ multiplex PCR; TCRdb's table is partial and in-frame only. The profile shows 210,000 or so clones, about 80% of them singletons. Sample: peripheral blood. This TCR derives from a woman over 75 with COVID-19, enrolled during active disease.

The CDR3 DNA follows: TGTGCCAGCGTTGCGGCGGGAGGGCCGAATGAGCAGTTCTTC. Amino acids: CASVAAGGPNEQFF. The rearrangement uses TRBV6-5 and TRBJ2-1, with 9 bases lining up with TRBD2. CDR1 and CDR2 from the germline V gene are MNHEY and SVGAGI. J gave up 7 bases and V 8 bases, and 9 bases lay outside the gene matches. The CDR3 has 14 residues.